This T cell receptor beta chain originates from a study of blood T cells in healthy people across ages. About the research overall: Template switching retrieved approximately one barcoded beta molecule for each two T cells.

There were at least 5.5 micrograms of total RNA extracted from every sample. The ends lost 0 bases at V and 4 bases at J; junction bases unmatched: 11. This CDR3 spans 17 amino acids. Germline loops: CDR1 SGHTA, CDR2 FQGNSA. A second PCR, run for about 6 to 12 cycles, used a sample-barcoded 5' primer plus a J-beta primer mix. TCRdb fed the 5' RACE reads into MiXCR, producing one record per CDR3 protein. Of 1.5 million to 2 million distinct CDR3 sequences listed, about 50% are singletons. Sequenced: blood. This clonotype was obtained from a woman in her thirties or forties in good health. This sequence joins TRBV7-2 and TRBJ2-7; 8 nucleotides align to TRBD1. As DNA, the CDR3 is TGTGCCAGCAGCTTAGCGAGACCTCAGGGGGCATGGTACGAGCAGTACTTC. It codes for CASSLARPQGAWYEQYF.